These T cell receptor beta chains were read from a single sample in a study of patients and donors after allogeneic stem cell transplantation. TCRdb recomputed calls from the RT-PCR reads with MiXCR, one row per CDR3 protein. Of some 960,000 distinct CDR3 sequences detected, roughly 18% appear once; the ten largest clones hold roughly 6%. Sequencing was done on a sample of blood, either unsorted or a sorted T cell fraction (not recorded which). Source of these receptors: a human donor who was either an allogeneic HSCT recipient or a stem cell or donor lymphocyte infusion donor (not recorded which). It is not recorded whose cells these are; they may come from a transplant donor. CDR3s include the opening cysteine and the closing phenylalanine or tryptophan. The D gene is left open where the match is weak. Clone sizes are given selectively: once, few, many, or a class where the clone is expanded.

TRBD1	.	TRBV13	TRBJ2-1	TGTGCCAGCAGGGACGGGGACAGGGGATACAATGAGCAGTTCTTC	CASRDGDRGYNEQFF
TRBD2	.	TRBV7-9	TRBJ2-7	TGTGCCAGCAGTCACAGACTAGCTAGCGAGCAGTACTTC	CASSHRLASEQYF
.	many	TRBV29-1	TRBJ1-1	TGCAGCGGGGGAGGCATGAACACTGAAGCTTTCTTT	CSGGGMNTEAFF
TRBD1	few	TRBV7-9	TRBJ2-3	TGTGCCAGCAGCTTAGCCGGCAGGGGGACCTCAGATACGCAGTATTTT	CASSLAGRGTSDTQYF
.	.	TRBV3-1	TRBJ2-3	TGTGCCAGCAGCCAAAGGCGGGACACAGATACGCAGTATTTT	CASSQRRDTDTQYF
TRBD2	.	TRBV11-2	TRBJ2-2	TGTGCCAGCAGCTTTCTAGCGGGAGTTGACACCGGGGAGCTGTTTTTT	CASSFLAGVDTGELFF
.	few	TRBV5-1	TRBJ1-1	TGCGCCAGCAGTCCGTATTCCTTCGTGAACACTGAAGCTTTCTTT	CASSPYSFVNTEAFF
TRBD1	few	TRBV7-2	TRBJ2-7	TGTGCCAGCAGCCCGTCGACAGGGGGCGGTTACGAGCAGTACTTC	CASSPSTGGGYEQYF
.	few	TRBV5-1	TRBJ1-4	TGCGCCAGCACACGGGACGGAACTAATGAAAAACTGTTTTTT	CASTRDGTNEKLFF
.	.	TRBV12-3/TRBV12-4	TRBJ2-1	TGTGCCAGCCGTTTCACGAGGGTTGAGCAGTTCTTC	CASRFTRVEQFF
TRBD1	.	TRBV18	TRBJ1-1	TGTGCCAGCTCACCCAGGACAGGTAGTGATGAAGCTTTCTTT	CASSPRTGSDEAFF
.	few	TRBV7-9	TRBJ2-2	TGTGCCAGCAGCTTAGTTCCGGGGCAAATCACCGGGGAGCTGTTTTTT	CASSLVPGQITGELFF
.	.	TRBV3-1	TRBJ2-2	TGTGCCAGCAGCCAAGGAGGGACCAGAAACACCGGGGAGCTGTTTTTT	CASSQGGTRNTGELFF
.	.	TRBV7-8	TRBJ2-7	TGTGCCAGCAGCTTAAGGGAGACGAGCTCCTACGAGCAGTACTTC	CASSLRETSSYEQYF
TRBD1	.	TRBV3-1	TRBJ1-2	TGTGCCAGCAGCAGCCCCGGGACAGGTATTAACTATGGCTACACCTTC	CASSSPGTGINYGYTF
TRBD1	.	TRBV4-2	TRBJ2-7	TGTGCCAGCAGCCAGCAACCCGGGGACAGGAGGTACGAGCAGTACTTC	CASSQQPGDRRYEQYF
TRBD2	few	TRBV2	TRBJ2-7	TGTGCCAGCAGTCACCGGCTAGCGGGATCGCACGAGCAGTACTTC	CASSHRLAGSHEQYF
.	.	TRBV29-1	TRBJ2-7	TGCAGCGTTGAAGACTCAGGATCCTACGAGCAGTACTTC	CSVEDSGSYEQYF
TRBD2	few	TRBV5-1	TRBJ2-7	TGCGCCAGCTACTCGGGGGGACCGATATGGGAGCAGTACTTC	CASYSGGPIWEQYF
TRBD2	few	TRBV5-1	TRBJ2-2	TGCGCCAGCACGCTAGCGGGAAGCACCGGGGAGCTGTTTTTT	CASTLAGSTGELFF
TRBD2	few	TRBV6-1	TRBJ2-1	TGTGCCAGCAGTGAAGCCCCCGGACTAGGATCGGGTGAGCAGTTCTTC	CASSEAPGLGSGEQFF
.	many	TRBV20-1	TRBJ2-1	TGCAGTGCTAGAGTAAATCAGGTCAATGAGCAGTTCTTC	CSARVNQVNEQFF
TRBD1	few	TRBV24-1	TRBJ1-4	TGTGCCACCAGTGAATCGGGACAGAATAATGAAAAACTGTTTTTT	CATSESGQNNEKLFF
.	.	TRBV5-8	TRBJ1-1	TGTGCCAGCAGCTTGAGGAGCTCGAGCGGGGAAGCTTTCTTT	CASSLRSSSGEAFF
.	.	TRBV11-1	TRBJ2-7	TGTGCCAGCAGCTTAGTACAGGGAAGGGGCGAGCAGTACTTC	CASSLVQGRGEQYF
.	many	TRBV12-3/TRBV12-4	TRBJ2-3	TGTGCCAGCAGTTTCACAGGCCGACTTGCGAGTACGCAGTATTTT	CASSFTGRLASTQYF
.	few	TRBV11-2	TRBJ1-4	TGTGCCAGCAGCTTTGGGACACCTGAAAAACTGTTTTTT	CASSFGTPEKLFF
TRBD2	.	TRBV7-6	TRBJ2-3	TGTGCCAGCAGCTCCCCCTTAAGCACTAGCGCCGATACGCAGTATTTT	CASSSPLSTSADTQYF
TRBD1	few	TRBV6-1	TRBJ1-1	TGTGCCAGCAGTGCCGGGACAGGGGACTTGAACACTGAAGCTTTCTTT	CASSAGTGDLNTEAFF
.	.	TRBV5-8	TRBJ2-3	TGTGCCAGCAGCTTGAAACTAGCAGCTAGCACAGATACGCAGTATTTT	CASSLKLAASTDTQYF
TRBD1	.	TRBV4-3	TRBJ2-6	TGCGCCAGCAGCCTCGGGACAGGGATGATCTCTGGGGCCAACGTCCTGACTTTC	CASSLGTGMISGANVLTF
TRBD1	few	TRBV4-1	TRBJ2-2	TGCGCCAGCAGCCAAATACAGGGGACCGGGGAGCTGTTTTTT	CASSQIQGTGELFF
TRBD1	many	TRBV6-5	TRBJ2-3	TGTGCCAGCAGTTACGAGGGACAGGCCACAGATACGCAGTATTTT	CASSYEGQATDTQYF
TRBD1	.	TRBV29-1	TRBJ1-1	TGCAGCGTTGAAGATCAGAGGACAGGGGGCACTGAAGCTTTCTTT	CSVEDQRTGGTEAFF
.	few	TRBV10-3	TRBJ2-1	TGTGCCATCAGTCCGAGGGAGAGGACGTCAGTATATGAGCAGTTCTTC	CAISPRERTSVYEQFF
.	.	TRBV12-3/TRBV12-4	TRBJ2-7	TGTGCCAGCAGTTTAGCGCTGGGGGGCGGCGACGAGCAGTACTTC	CASSLALGGGDEQYF
.	few	TRBV20-1	TRBJ1-4	TGCAGTGCTAGAACAACCGTCGAAAAACTGTTTTTT	CSARTTVEKLFF
.	.	TRBV20-1	TRBJ1-1	TGCAGTGCTCCCCGGGCCCTAGTGGGCACTGAAGCTTTCTTT	CSAPRALVGTEAFF
.	few	TRBV9	TRBJ1-5	TGTGCCAGCAGCGTAGATGAGAATCAGCCCCAGCATTTT	CASSVDENQPQHF
.	.	TRBV11-2	TRBJ2-5	TGTGCCAGCAGCCGTACGGGGGTCTGGATAGCGGAGACCCAGTACTTC	CASSRTGVWIAETQYF
.	few	TRBV11-3	TRBJ2-3	TGTGCCAGCAGCCTATTGATGACCTCTAGCACAGATACGCAGTATTTT	CASSLLMTSSTDTQYF
.	few	TRBV5-1	TRBJ1-2	TGCGCCAGCAGCCCGGCGGGCGACTCCGGCTACACCTTC	CASSPAGDSGYTF
.	.	TRBV20-1	TRBJ2-7	TGCAGTGCTAGAGAAAGGTCTCTGGGAGCCTACGAGCAGTACTTC	CSARERSLGAYEQYF
.	few	TRBV18	TRBJ2-2	TGTGCCAGCTCACCACAAACAGGAGCGAACACCGGGGAGCTGTTTTTT	CASSPQTGANTGELFF
.	few	TRBV9	TRBJ1-4	TGTGCCAGCAGCGTAGGCCCTGGGGGTGAAAAACTGTTTTTT	CASSVGPGGEKLFF
.	.	TRBV20-1	TRBJ1-1	TGCAGTGCTAGACCCCCGAGGCCCCAGGGCGACACTGAAGCTTTCTTT	CSARPPRPQGDTEAFF
TRBD2	few	TRBV20-1	TRBJ2-4	TGCAGTGCACAGATAGCGGGAGGGCCTTCCAAAAACATTCAGTACTTC	CSAQIAGGPSKNIQYF
.	few	TRBV5-1	TRBJ1-1	TGCGCCAGCAGCTTGGGCGGAAAAGGGAACACTGAAGCTTTCTTT	CASSLGGKGNTEAFF
.	few	TRBV6-1	TRBJ2-5	TGTGCCAGCAGATCAAGGGGCCGCGCGGAGACCCAGTACTTC	CASRSRGRAETQYF
.	.	TRBV19	TRBJ1-5	TGTGCCAGTAGTGATGGGCCGTGGAGCAATCAGCCCCAGCATTTT	CASSDGPWSNQPQHF
.	few	TRBV29-1	TRBJ2-3	TGCAGCGCCCTCTCGGGCCTAGGGATTATCGATCAGCAGTATTTT	CSALSGLGIIDQQYF
.	.	TRBV15	TRBJ2-5	TGTGCCACCAGCAGATCCCAGGAGCCCCAAGAGACCCAGTACTTC	CATSRSQEPQETQYF
.	few	TRBV20-1	TRBJ2-2	TGCAGTGCTAGAGGGCCAGGGGCGAACACCGGGGAGCTGTTTTTT	CSARGPGANTGELFF